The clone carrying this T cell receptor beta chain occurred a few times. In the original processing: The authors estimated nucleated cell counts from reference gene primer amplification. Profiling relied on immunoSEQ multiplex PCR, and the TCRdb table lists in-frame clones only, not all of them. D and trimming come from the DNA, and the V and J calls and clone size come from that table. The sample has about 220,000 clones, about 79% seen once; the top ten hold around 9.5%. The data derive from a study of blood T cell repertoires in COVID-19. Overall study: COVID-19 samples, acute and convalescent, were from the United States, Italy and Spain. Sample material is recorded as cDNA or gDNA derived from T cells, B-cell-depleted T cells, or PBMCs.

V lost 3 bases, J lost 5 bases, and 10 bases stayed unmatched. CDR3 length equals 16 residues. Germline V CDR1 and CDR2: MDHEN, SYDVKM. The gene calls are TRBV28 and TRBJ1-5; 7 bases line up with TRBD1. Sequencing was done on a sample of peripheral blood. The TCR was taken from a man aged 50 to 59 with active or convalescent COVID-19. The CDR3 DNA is TGTGCCAGCAGTTTTGGACGAGGGGGCGCCCATCAGCCCCAGCATTTT. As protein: CASSFGRGGAHQPQHF. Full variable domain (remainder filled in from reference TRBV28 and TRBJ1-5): DVKVTQSSRYLVKRTGEKVFLECVQDMDHENMFWYRQDPGLGLRLIYFSYDVKMKEKGDIPEGYSVSREKKERFSLILESASTNQTSMYLCASSFGRGGAHQPQHFGDGTRLSIL.